This TCR beta chain was captured in a study of beta chain features in type 1 diabetes (dated by TCRdb to the late 2010s). Turning to the overall study: Patients and healthy donors did not differ in mean age, gender distribution, total cell number or subset yield. Regulatory and stem cell-like memory subsets were isolated from only 8 patients and roughly 8 healthy donors, whereas naive and central memory subsets came from all 30 or so donors. A total of some 100,000,000 sorted cells were examined across all samples, and a strong correlation was observed between cell number per subset and RNA yield. In the study, recently diagnosed type 1 diabetes patients and matched healthy donors were compared on the TCRB repertoires of their sorted circulating CD4+ T cell subsets.

With regard to this clone: What antigen it recognizes has not been identified. No base quality information exists; no much larger clone differs at one position.

The High Capacity cDNA Reverse Transcription Kit was used to reverse transcribe all of the isolated RNA, meaning that expressed TCRB transcripts were what got sequenced. Deep immunoSEQ sequencing was performed on naive, central memory and regulatory T cell samples, with an average of around 3.5 million total reads per sample. Sorted cells were lysed in RLT buffer and RNA was extracted with DNase-treated RNeasy Micro or Mini kits, depending on cell number. To prevent cross-contamination, every cell subset was processed on its own, while patient and healthy donor samples were processed together. TCRB sequences were amplified from cDNA with the immunoSEQ multiplex PCR, producing 87-bp fragments spanning the CDR3 region. Sequencing of the amplicons was done on the Illumina HiSeq platform. Under the source paper's analysis protocol: PCR bias was corrected computationally using synthetic template baselines, and reads within Hamming distance 2 were collapsed, with unmergeable singletons discarded. Reads were aligned against IMGT to assign V, D and J genes, CDR3 length and insertions or deletions at six rearrangement sites. Clonotype counts were normalized to sorted cell number within each subset before computing true diversity and Gini coefficients with the tcR R package. Repertoire sharing was quantified using the overlap coefficient calculated on TCRB nucleotide sequences. Imported from immuneACCESS, the table was reduced by TCRdb to in-frame sequences with V and J called. These copies leave out some clones; in studies compared against another copy, an unresolved V gene accounts for under half, and the cause of the remainder is not known. That table is the source of V, J and clone size, and D and trimming were worked out from the DNA. The sample includes under 400,000 clones, with 12% to 15% observed a single time. More than 6.5% of the sample goes to the ten largest clones.

The CDR3 covers 15 residues, taking in both the cysteine and the phenylalanine. The entry retains the CDR3 DNA only, 45 bases that are in frame from base 1. According to the germline V gene, CDR1 reads SGHNT and CDR2 reads YENEEA. V is cut by 5 bases and J by 8 bases, and the space between the germline ends is 18 bases. A single peripheral blood draw of about 120 mL on average was collected from each donor into heparinised tubes. Using a panel that included CD45RO, CCR7, CD25, CD127, CD95 and CD27, naive, central memory, regulatory and stem cell-like memory CD4+ T cells were sorted on a BD FACSAria II. A purity above 98% was achieved for all sorted populations. Right away, PBMCs were isolated by Lymphoprep density gradient centrifugation and were stained directly, with no culture step. So that batch effects would be minimized, each experiment stained and sorted samples in pairs, pairing one healthy donor with one patient.

General conclusions and limits of the study: Shorter templates might be favored by PCR, yet because patient and control samples were amplified and corrected together, any such skew would affect both groups equally. Because small numbers of individuals were included in the HLA sub-analyses, any influence of HLA type on TCRB rearrangement was left unresolved. Naive, central memory and regulatory TCRB repertoires appeared more similar among patients than among healthy donors. Because cDNA was sequenced instead of genomic DNA, highly expressing activated cells could be over-represented, though the groups showed no difference in activation or CD3 levels. In all four CD4+ subsets, TCRB CDR3 length was moderately but significantly shorter in type 1 diabetes patients. Fewer insertions and more nucleotide deletions at VDJ recombination sites were observed in patients with type 1 diabetes, implying thymic rearrangement abnormalities.

Material for sequencing was central memory CD4+ T cells from blood. The chain was built from TRBV11-3 and TRBJ1-4; there is no confident call for the D gene. The TCR originated in a young man in good health. The CDR3 corresponds to CASSPPGLSGEKLFF. The DNA reads TGTGCCAGCAGCCCTCCGGGCCTTTCGGGCGAAAAACTGTTTTTT.